The rows below give T cell receptor beta chains drawn from one sample of a study of blood T cell repertoires in COVID-19. Only in-frame clones appear in the TCRdb table, and some are missing; sequencing was by immunoSEQ multiplex PCR. This sample carries a few thousand clones, roughly 88% of them seen once, and the ten largest clones take 35% to 50%. Sequencing was carried out using peripheral blood. The receptors stem from a man between 65 and 79 years old with COVID-19, enrolled during active disease. CDR3s include the opening cysteine and the closing phenylalanine or tryptophan. A D gene is named only where the DNA matches it firmly. Size is omitted from some rows. Given values are once, few, many or a class for expanded clones.

V gene	D gene	clone size	J gene	CDR3 protein	CDR3 DNA
TRBV5-1	.	.	TRBJ2-1	CASSLVASGAGGYEQFF	TGCGCCAGCAGCTTGGTAGCGAGCGGGGCTGGGGGCTATGAGCAGTTCTTC
TRBV11-2	TRBD1	.	TRBJ1-4	CASSLITGGIVKLFF	TGTGCCAGCAGCTTAATCACAGGGGGCATTGTAAAACTGTTTTTT
TRBV5-6	TRBD1	.	TRBJ1-6	CASSQGQRRSPLHF	TGTGCCAGCAGCCAGGGACAGAGAAGGTCACCCCTCCACTTT
TRBV6-6	TRBD2	.	TRBJ2-2	CASSPGLAGALTGELFF	TGTGCCAGCAGTCCGGGACTAGCGGGGGCTCTGACCGGGGAGCTGTTTTTT
TRBV5-4	.	.	TRBJ2-1	CASSSKTGTFYNEQFF	TGTGCCAGCAGCTCTAAGACAGGGACTTTTTACAATGAGCAGTTCTTC
TRBV12-3/TRBV12-4	.	.	TRBJ1-2	CASSFQGRGYTF	TGTGCCAGCAGTTTTCAGGGCAGAGGCTACACCTTC
TRBV4-1	TRBD1	.	TRBJ1-4	CASSRDSRMGKLFF	TGCGCCAGCAGCCGGGACAGCCGGATGGGAAAACTGTTTTTT
TRBV5-1	TRBD2	.	TRBJ2-1	CASRVLAGNNEQFF	TGCGCCAGCAGAGTCCTAGCGGGAAACAATGAGCAGTTCTTC
TRBV4-1	.	.	TRBJ2-5	CASSHITGPLETQYF	TGCGCCAGCAGCCACATAACAGGGCCCCTCGAGACCCAGTACTTC
TRBV2	.	.	TRBJ1-1	CASSPGRDEAFF	TGTGCCAGCAGTCCCGGACGGGATGAAGCTTTCTTT
TRBV19	.	once	TRBJ1-5	CASSTSPLAPQHF	TGTGCCAGTTCAACATCACCCCTAGCGCCCCAGCATTTT
TRBV12-3/TRBV12-4	.	.	TRBJ1-3	CASSMFSGNTIYF	TGTGCCAGCAGCATGTTTTCTGGAAACACCATATATTTT
TRBV5-1	.	few	TRBJ2-1	CASSETSPNEQFF	TGCGCCAGCAGCGAGACTAGTCCCAATGAGCAGTTCTTC
TRBV29-1	TRBD2	once	TRBJ2-5	CSGLLAAKETQYF	TGCAGCGGCCTACTAGCGGCAAAAGAGACCCAGTACTTC
TRBV4-1	TRBD1	.	TRBJ1-5	CASSRTTGGEMSQHF	TGCGCCAGCAGCCGCACGACAGGGGGTGAGATGTCCCAGCATTTT
TRBV7-9	.	.	TRBJ1-4	CASSLDRGLINEKLFF	TGTGCCAGCAGCTTAGATAGGGGACTGATAAATGAAAAACTGTTTTTT
TRBV27	TRBD1	.	TRBJ2-5	CASSLKGAETQYF	TGTGCCAGCAGTCTGAAGGGGGCTGAGACCCAGTACTTC
TRBV7-9	.	.	TRBJ2-7	CASSRVTRDEQYF	TGTGCCAGCAGCCGTGTAACACGGGACGAGCAGTACTTC
TRBV27	.	.	TRBJ1-2	CASSQGYGYTF	TGTGCCAGCAGCCAGGGCTATGGCTACACCTTC
TRBV4-1	TRBD1	.	TRBJ1-2	CASSPGGYGYTF	TGCGCCAGCTCCCCAGGGGGCTATGGCTACACCTTC
TRBV5-1	.	.	TRBJ1-1	CASSLEAGLNTEAFF	TGCGCCAGCAGCTTGGAAGCCGGGTTGAACACTGAAGCTTTCTTT
TRBV18	.	.	TRBJ2-3	CASHPVLSSTDTQYF	TGTGCCAGCCACCCAGTTTTATCTAGCACAGATACGCAGTATTTT
TRBV5-6	TRBD1	few	TRBJ2-5	CASSSGQGANWQETQYF	TGTGCCAGCAGCTCAGGACAGGGGGCGAATTGGCAAGAGACCCAGTACTTC
TRBV14	TRBD1	large	TRBJ1-2	CASSQDQGGDTNYGYTF	TGTGCCAGCAGCCAAGATCAGGGGGGAGATACTAACTATGGCTACACCTTC
TRBV3-1/TRBV3-2	TRBD2	.	TRBJ2-2	CASSQGLAWNTGELFF	TGTGCCAGCAGCCAGGGACTAGCGTGGAACACCGGGGAGCTGTTTTTT
TRBV29-1	.	.	TRBJ1-1	CSFSGMRRTEAFF	TGCAGCTTCTCGGGGATGCGTAGAACTGAAGCTTTCTTT
TRBV5-8	.	.	TRBJ1-2	CASSLGRTKSYTF	TGTGCCAGCAGCTTGGGACGGACAAAAAGCTACACCTTC
TRBV2	.	.	TRBJ2-3	CASSEGPGLSTDTQYF	TGTGCCAGCAGTGAAGGGCCAGGACTTTCCACAGATACGCAGTATTTT
TRBV3-1/TRBV3-2	.	.	TRBJ2-3	CASSQDTGSSTDTQYF	TGTGCCAGCAGCCAAGATACGGGGTCTAGCACAGATACGCAGTATTTT
TRBV27	TRBD1	.	TRBJ2-7	CASSTGTGFHYEQYF	TGTGCCAGCAGTACTGGGACAGGGTTTCATTACGAGCAGTACTTC
TRBV7-2	TRBD2	.	TRBJ2-1	CASSPGTSGTEQFF	TGTGCCAGCAGCCCAGGGACTAGCGGGACAGAGCAGTTCTTC
TRBV27	.	.	TRBJ2-1	CASSFHGGTRNEQFF	TGTGCCAGCAGTTTTCACGGCGGGACGAGGAATGAGCAGTTCTTC
TRBV5-6	TRBD2	once	TRBJ2-3	CASSTSGRGYTQYF	TGTGCCAGCAGCACTAGCGGGAGGGGATATACGCAGTATTTT
TRBV18	TRBD2	.	TRBJ2-5	CASSPGGTETQYF	TGTGCCAGCTCGCCGGGGGGGACCGAGACCCAGTACTTC
TRBV24-1	TRBD2	once	TRBJ2-3	CAPGRGCTDTQYF	TGTGCCCCCGGGAGGGGGTGCACAGATACGCAGTATTTT
TRBV27	.	.	TRBJ2-7	CASSPGLDRLEQYF	TGTGCCAGCAGCCCCGGACTAGACAGGCTCGAGCAGTACTTC
TRBV11-2	TRBD2	.	TRBJ2-5	CASSSGLAETQYF	TGTGCCAGCAGCTCTGGACTAGCGGAGACCCAGTACTTC
TRBV30	TRBD1	.	TRBJ2-5	CACLKGAGETQYF	TGTGCCTGCCTGAAGGGGGCCGGAGAGACCCAGTACTTC
TRBV9	TRBD2	.	TRBJ2-7	CASSVGLASYEQYF	TGTGCCAGCAGCGTAGGACTAGCCTCCTACGAGCAGTACTTC
TRBV6-5	TRBD1	once	TRBJ2-5	CASSTRTGRQTQYF	TGTGCCAGCAGTACCCGGACAGGGAGACAGACCCAGTACTTC
TRBV7-9	TRBD1	.	TRBJ1-1	CASRIGTGTEAFF	TGTGCCAGCAGGATCGGGACAGGGACTGAAGCTTTCTTT
TRBV7-8	TRBD1	.	TRBJ2-7	CASSLRTGTSYEQYF	TGTGCCAGCAGCTTGCGGACAGGTACTAGCTACGAGCAGTACTTC
TRBV3-1/TRBV3-2	TRBD2	.	TRBJ2-1	CASRLSGGVYNEQFF	TGTGCCAGCAGACTTAGCGGGGGAGTGTACAATGAGCAGTTCTTC
TRBV19	.	.	TRBJ1-1	CASSWGSNTEAFF	TGTGCCAGTAGTTGGGGCTCCAACACTGAAGCTTTCTTT
TRBV6-5	TRBD1	.	TRBJ1-4	CASGRGTGAEKLFF	TGTGCCAGTGGGAGAGGGACAGGGGCTGAAAAACTGTTTTTT
TRBV4-1	.	.	TRBJ2-3	CASSQDPQSAGTQYF	TGCGCCAGCAGCCAAGATCCCCAGTCAGCAGGTACGCAGTATTTT
TRBV25-1	TRBD2	.	TRBJ2-1	CASTSGGAQGGEQFF	TGTGCCAGCACCAGCGGGGGGGCCCAGGGGGGTGAGCAGTTCTTC
TRBV27	TRBD1	.	TRBJ1-3	CASSYQGASGNTIYF	TGTGCCAGCAGCTATCAGGGGGCTTCTGGAAACACCATATATTTT
TRBV30	TRBD2	.	TRBJ2-1	CAWSARSSGSWEQFF	TGTGCCTGGAGTGCCAGGTCTAGCGGGAGTTGGGAGCAGTTCTTC
TRBV6-6	.	.	TRBJ1-1	CASSYPQGGPNTEAFF	TGTGCCAGCAGTTACCCACAAGGTGGGCCGAACACTGAAGCTTTCTTT
TRBV30	.	.	TRBJ2-1	CAWSPTDRDEQFF	TGTGCCTGGAGCCCAACAGACCGCGATGAGCAGTTCTTC
TRBV19	.	.	TRBJ1-2	CASSMGHNYGYTF	TGTGCCAGTAGTATGGGACATAACTATGGCTACACCTTC
TRBV6-5	.	.	TRBJ1-3	CASRVAGNTIYF	TGTGCCAGCAGGGTAGCTGGAAACACCATATATTTT